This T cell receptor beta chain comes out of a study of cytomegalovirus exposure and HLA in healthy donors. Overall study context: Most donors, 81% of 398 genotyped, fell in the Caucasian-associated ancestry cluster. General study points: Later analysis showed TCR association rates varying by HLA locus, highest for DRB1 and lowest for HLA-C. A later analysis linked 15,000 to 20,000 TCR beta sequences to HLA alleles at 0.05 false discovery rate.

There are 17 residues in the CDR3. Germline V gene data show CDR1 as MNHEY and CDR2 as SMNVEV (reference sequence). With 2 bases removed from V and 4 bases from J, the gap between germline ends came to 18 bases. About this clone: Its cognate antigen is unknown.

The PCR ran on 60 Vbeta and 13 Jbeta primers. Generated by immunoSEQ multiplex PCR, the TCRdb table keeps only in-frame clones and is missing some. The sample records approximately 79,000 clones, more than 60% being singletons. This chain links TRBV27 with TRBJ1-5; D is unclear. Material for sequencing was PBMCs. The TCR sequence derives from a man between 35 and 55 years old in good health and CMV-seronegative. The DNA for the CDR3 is TGTGCCAGCAGTTTAGGACCCGACGCGGGTAGGAATCAGCCCCAGCATTTT. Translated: CASSLGPDAGRNQPQHF.